This T cell receptor beta chain was profiled in a study of cytotoxic CD8 clonotypes in ibrutinib-treated CLL. Across the study: Per sample, productive templates averaged approximately 250,000 and productive rearrangements averaged 94,082. Study-wide findings and caveats: Treatment saw public clonotypes, which were uncommon, either contract or stay stable.

Libraries were prepared by immunoSEQ multiplex PCR; TCRdb keeps only in-frame clonotypes and omits some of them. Among about 97,000 clones listed, roughly three quarters were seen once. To note about this clone: Its antigen is currently unknown.

Cryopreserved PBMCs were the source of about 2 micrograms of genomic DNA, which went to TCR beta libraries. The CDR3 covers 13 residues. V lost 4 bases and J lost 3, with 10 bases in between. The germline V gene encodes CDR1 SGHRS and CDR2 YFSETQ. Sequencing was performed on PBMCs, taken after 24 months of ibrutinib treatment. This clonotype was obtained from a human donor with chronic lymphocytic leukemia. V usage is TRBV5-1 and J usage is TRBJ1-1, with D possibly matching TRBD1 (5 bases). In nucleotides, the CDR3 is TGCGCCAGCAGCCCGCTGGGGGACACTGAAGCTTTCTTT. It is translated as CASSPLGDTEAFF.